This TCR beta chain was obtained from a study of OX40 agonist ivuxolimab in advanced cancers. For the study at large: At 0.01 to 10 mg/kg, ivuxolimab was administered intravenously to patients every 2 weeks.

The CDR3 is 15 residues long. V gave up 4 bases and J gave up 4 bases, with 13 bases separating them. Germline CDR1 is MNHEY and CDR2 is SVGAGI. Notes on the study in general: Some nonresponders likewise displayed low normalized T-cell clonal expansion. In general, CD8+ T cells held more expanded clones than CD4+ did, on average. Both CD4+ and CD8+ T cell populations in blood had undergone clonal expansion by week 6 at 0.1 to 3.0 mg/kg.

Worth noting for this clone: Its antigen is currently unknown.

Some clones are missing from TCRdb's copy, which holds only in-frame ones; the method was immunoSEQ multiplex PCR. The sample yields roughly 70,000 clones, less than 90% seen once. The clonotype originates from an adult with an advanced solid tumor such as melanoma, head and neck, liver or kidney cancer. The chain has TRBV6-5 and TRBJ1-4; D is uncertain. The specimen was CD4+ or CD8+ T cells sorted from blood, collected in a trial of the OX40 agonist ivuxolimab. CDR3 sequence: CASSSPGTNNEKLFF. The CDR3 nucleotides are TGTGCCAGCAGTTCCCCGGGAACAAATAATGAAAAACTGTTTTTT.